This T cell receptor (beta chain) was identified during a study of blood T cells in healthy people across ages (dated by TCRdb to about 2015). Context from the whole study: In model experiments, roughly one uniquely barcoded TCR beta cDNA molecule per two T cells was captured by template switching. To track age-related changes in TCR beta repertoire diversity, the study relied on deep sequencing normalized with unique cDNA molecular identifiers. Donors were grouped into four age groups: young (average roughly 17 years), middle-aged (roughly 37), aged (approximately 67) and long-lived (over 80). To avoid experimental bias, donors of different ages were spread randomly across the sequencing lanes. The study analyzed two additional independent replicas of 1 million unique cDNA reads from the same blood draw for two donors, one aged 18 to 29 and one aged 80 or older.

CDR1 is given as SGHVS and CDR2 as FNYEAQ, both from the germline V gene. Trimming leaves V shorter by 3 bases and J shorter by 0 bases, with the junction holding 2 bases beyond the gene matches. There are 15 amino acids in the CDR3, from cysteine to phenylalanine inclusive. Only the CDR3 region is kept as DNA, spanning 45 bases read in frame from base 1. Library preparation used 5' RACE. TCRdb shows the sequencer as Illumina HiSeq 2500. A second roughly 7 to 11 cycle PCR used a sample-barcoded 5' primer and a J-beta primer mix. Each TCR beta cDNA molecule received a unique molecular identifier from a template-switch 5' adaptor carrying 12 random nucleotides. At least 2.5 million CDR3-containing paired-end reads were obtained from each sample. First-strand cDNA was synthesized from all RNA with the Mint cDNA synthesis kit, primed by a TRBC-specific oligonucleotide. Following uracil-DNA glycosylase treatment, all cDNA underwent a first 18-cycle PCR with the universal primers M1SS and BC2_uni_R. For the original study's pipeline: Normalization of each sample was performed by random selection of 1 million high-quality reads, each carrying a distinct molecular identifier. Reads with shared molecular identifiers were discarded instead of being binned into consensus sequences. CDR3 identification, clonotype clustering and error correction used MiTCR with a Q25 quality threshold and the strictest error-elimination algorithm. A nonparametric unseen species model with Euler transformation was used to estimate lower-bound total TCR beta diversity. The public reads were reprocessed in TCRdb via fastp at Q25 and MiXCR, keeping in-frame beta chains. Rows merge per CDR3 protein into single entries with the most common DNA and genes. These V and J calls are TCRdb output, not the study's own analysis. The sample records under 800,000 distinct CDR3 sequences, roughly two fifths of which are singletons. The leading ten clones occupy around a fifth of the sample.

This clonotype was seen more than once but under ten times. The specificity of this receptor is unknown. No base qualities exist here, and no much larger clone lies one base off it. What the research found in general, with its limitations: Donor CMV infection status was unknown, potentially confounding age-related changes in expanded clonotypes. Bulk unsorted PBMC profiling prevented conclusive comparison of naive and antigen-experienced compartments. Estimates of total diversity from one million sequenced T cells were regarded as lower bounds and underestimates. The long-lived group showed more naive CD4+ T cells, fewer expanded clones and increased TCR diversity than the aged group, suggesting age selection. The percentage of naive T cells measured by flow cytometry correlated strongly with observed TCR beta diversity. Observed TCR beta diversity per million T cells fell roughly linearly with age, and a significant reduction was already apparent by age roughly 40.

The approximately 41 donors, aged about 6 to 95 years, were systemically healthy Caucasian individuals from Russia. Each donor gave ten milliliters of peripheral blood, collected into EDTA-treated Vacutainer tubes. Ficoll-Paque density-gradient centrifugation was used to isolate PBMCs, with at least 6.5 million per sample. Trizol reagent was used to extract total RNA from the PBMCs, yielding at least 6 micrograms per sample. For every donor, flow cytometry on a PBMC aliquot measured the percentage of naive CD45RAhigh/CD27high T cells. The sequence joins TRBV7-6 to TRBJ2-1, and TRBD2 matches 7 of the central bases. Sequenced input: blood. This receptor was taken from an older woman in good health. The DNA sequence reads TGTGCCAGCAGCTTGGGGAGGGTCTCCTACAATGAGCAGTTCTTC. Translated, it reads CASSLGRVSYNEQFF.